A single sample gave rise to the 9 T cell receptor beta chains below, sequenced in a study of shared clonotypes between healthy human individuals. Naive CD8 cells lacked CD45RO, underwent positive selection for CCR7 and left out terminally differentiated effector memory CD45RA+ cells. Assay used: immunoSEQ multiplex PCR; TCRdb lists only in-frame clones, some missing. The table has millions of clones, about 95% seen once. The source material was naive CD8+ T cells sorted from blood. These receptors originate from a young man in good health.

V and J are TRBV5-4 and TRBJ1-2, with a weak D call TRBD1 (6 bases). The V gene's germline CDR1 is SGHNT and CDR2 YYREEE (reference sequence). V was trimmed by 4 bases and J by 7 bases, leaving 14 bases between them. The CDR3 covers 13 residues. DNA of the CDR3: TGTGCCAGCAGCCTGGACAGTGGCGCTGGCTACACCTTC. Its protein is CASSLDSGAGYTF.

V and J are TRBV7-9 and TRBJ2-1; 7 positions agree with TRBD2. After removal of 4 bases from V and 2 bases from J, the junction contained 5 bases not matched to a gene. This CDR3 is 15 amino acids long. CDR1 and CDR2 from the germline V gene are SEHNR and FQNEAQ (reference sequence). CDR3 DNA: TGTGCCAGCAGCTGGCGCGGGAGTACCTACAATGAGCAGTTCTTC. Its protein product is CASSWRGSTYNEQFF.

This chain uses TRBV9 with TRBJ2-3, with 8 bases lining up with TRBD2. The V gene's germline CDR1 is SGDLS and CDR2 YYNGEE. This CDR3 comprises 15 residues. V was clipped by 5 bases and J by 5 bases; unmatched bases: 10. This CDR3 reads CASSFGLAWGDTQYF. DNA of the CDR3: TGTGCCAGCAGTTTTGGACTAGCCTGGGGAGATACGCAGTATTTT.

The V gene is TRBV19, the J gene TRBJ1-5; 10 bases match TRBD1. V lost 1 base to trimming and J lost 5 bases; unmatched junction nucleotides: 2. The CDR3 is made up of 15 amino acids. The germline CDR1 and CDR2 sequences are LNHDA and SQIVND (reference sequence). Here the CDR3 DNA reads TGTGCCAGTAGTATAGGTGGGACAGGGGATCAGCCCCAGCATTTT. It yields the protein CASSIGGTGDQPQHF.

As DNA, the CDR3 is TGCGCCAGCAGCCAAGGGGCGGGTTGGGCCAATGAGCAGTTCTTC. Translating it yields CASSQGAGWANEQFF. V and J are TRBV4-1 and TRBJ2-1, with TRBD2 as a possible D gene (5 bases). This CDR3 has 15 residues. In germline, CDR1 is MGHRA, CDR2 YSYEKL. V lost 1 base and J 6 bases, leaving 13 bases between the germline ends.

The chain links TRBV15 to TRBJ2-7; TRBD1 aligns across 7 bases. With V trimmed by 4 bases and J by 6 bases, 12 bases remained unmatched. The CDR3 runs to 15 residues. Germline V gene lookup returns CDR1 LNHNV and CDR2 YYDKDF (reference sequence). CDR3 in DNA: TGTGCCACCAGCATCCCTAGGAGACAGGGCGGCGAGCAGTACTTC. Protein sequence: CATSIPRRQGGEQYF.

This clone was recorded only once. The V and J genes are TRBV6-5 and TRBJ2-7, with a possible D match to TRBD2 (7 bases). The CDR3 runs to 14 residues. The V gene lost 6 bases and the J gene lost 5 bases, with 17 bases spanning the gap. Germline CDR1 is MNHEY and CDR2 is SVGAGI. The CDR3 region has the DNA TGTGCCAGCAGCCGACCGGCGGGGGCGGACGAGCAGTACTTC. It yields the protein CASSRPAGADEQYF.

This chain joins TRBV5-6 and TRBJ2-7; a possible D gene is TRBD2 (6 bases). The CDR3 is 14 residues long. Germline V CDR1 and CDR2: SGHDT, YYEEEE. The V and J ends lost 2 bases and 3 bases respectively, with 12 bases between them. Here the CDR3 reads CASSFDGSVYEQYF. The DNA for the CDR3 is TGTGCCAGCAGCTTCGACGGGAGCGTCTACGAGCAGTACTTC.

Concerning this clone: The same CDR3 arises from other DNA sequences in this sample as well. The V gene is TRBV7-9, the J gene TRBJ2-1; D gene uncertain. V lost 3 bases, J lost 3 bases, and 6 bases lay in between. Germline loops: CDR1 SEHNR, CDR2 FQNEAQ (reference sequence). The CDR3 has 13 amino acids. The CDR3 nucleotides are TGTGCCAGCAGCTTGGGTAACTACAATGAGCAGTTCTTC. The encoded protein is CASSLGNYNEQFF.